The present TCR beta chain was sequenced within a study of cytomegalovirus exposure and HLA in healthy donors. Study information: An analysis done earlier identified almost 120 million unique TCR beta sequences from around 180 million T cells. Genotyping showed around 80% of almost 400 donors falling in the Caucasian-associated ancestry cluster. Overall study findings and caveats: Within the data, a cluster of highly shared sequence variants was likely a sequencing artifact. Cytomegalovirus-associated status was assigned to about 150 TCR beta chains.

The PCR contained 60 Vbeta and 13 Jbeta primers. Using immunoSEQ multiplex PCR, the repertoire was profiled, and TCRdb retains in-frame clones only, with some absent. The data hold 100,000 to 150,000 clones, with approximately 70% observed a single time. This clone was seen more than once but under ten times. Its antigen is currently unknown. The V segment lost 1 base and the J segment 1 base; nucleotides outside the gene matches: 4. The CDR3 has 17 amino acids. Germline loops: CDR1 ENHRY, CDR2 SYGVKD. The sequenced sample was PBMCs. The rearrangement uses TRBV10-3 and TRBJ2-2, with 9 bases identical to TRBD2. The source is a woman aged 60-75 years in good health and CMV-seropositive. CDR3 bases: TGTGCCATCAGTGAGTTTGGGACTAGCCGGAACACCGGGGAGCTGTTTTTT. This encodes CAISEFGTSRNTGELFF.